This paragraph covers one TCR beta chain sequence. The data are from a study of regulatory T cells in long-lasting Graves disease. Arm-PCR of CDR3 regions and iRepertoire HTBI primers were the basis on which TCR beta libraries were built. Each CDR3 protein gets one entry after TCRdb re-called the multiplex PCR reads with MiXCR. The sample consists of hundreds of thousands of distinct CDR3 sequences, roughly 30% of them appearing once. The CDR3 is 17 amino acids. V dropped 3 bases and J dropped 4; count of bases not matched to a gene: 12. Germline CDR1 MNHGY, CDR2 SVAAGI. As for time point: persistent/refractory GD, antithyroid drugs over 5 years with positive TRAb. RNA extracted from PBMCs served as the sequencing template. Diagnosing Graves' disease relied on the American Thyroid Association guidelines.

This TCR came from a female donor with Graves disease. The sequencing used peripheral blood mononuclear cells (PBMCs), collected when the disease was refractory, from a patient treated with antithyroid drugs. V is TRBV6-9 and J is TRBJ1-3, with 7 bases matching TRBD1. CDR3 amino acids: CASSYASTGEIGNTIYF. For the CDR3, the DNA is TGTGCCAGCAGTTACGCCTCCACAGGGGAGATAGGAAACACCATATATTTT.